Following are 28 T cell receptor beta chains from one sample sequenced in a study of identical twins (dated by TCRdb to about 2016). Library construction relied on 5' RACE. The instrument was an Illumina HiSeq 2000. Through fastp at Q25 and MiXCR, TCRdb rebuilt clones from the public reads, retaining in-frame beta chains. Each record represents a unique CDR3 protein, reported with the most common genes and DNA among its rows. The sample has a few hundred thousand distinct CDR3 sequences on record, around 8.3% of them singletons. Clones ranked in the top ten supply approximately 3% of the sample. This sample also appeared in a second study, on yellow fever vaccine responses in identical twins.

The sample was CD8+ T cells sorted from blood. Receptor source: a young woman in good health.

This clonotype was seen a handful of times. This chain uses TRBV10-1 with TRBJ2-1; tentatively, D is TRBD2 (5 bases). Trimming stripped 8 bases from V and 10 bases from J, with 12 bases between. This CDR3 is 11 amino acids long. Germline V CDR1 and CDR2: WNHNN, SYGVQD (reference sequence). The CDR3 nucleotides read TGCGCCAGCGGAGGTATTTTAGAGCAGTTCTTC. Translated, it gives CASGGILEQFF.

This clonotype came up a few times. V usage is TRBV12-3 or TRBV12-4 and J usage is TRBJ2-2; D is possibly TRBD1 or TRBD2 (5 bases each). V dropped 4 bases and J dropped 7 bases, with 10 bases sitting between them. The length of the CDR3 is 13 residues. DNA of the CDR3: TGTGCCAGCAGTTCGGGACGGGGCGGGGAGCTGTTTTTT. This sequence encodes CASSSGRGGELFF.

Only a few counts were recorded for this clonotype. CDR3 coding DNA: TGTGCCAGCACTGGCCCTTACACTGAAGCTTTCTTT. Protein sequence: CASTGPYTEAFF. V usage is TRBV7-9 and J usage is TRBJ1-1, with D hard to call. The germline gives CDR1 SEHNR, CDR2 FQNEAQ (reference sequence). The CDR3 runs to 12 residues. Trimming stripped 7 bases from V and 3 bases from J, with 9 bases between.

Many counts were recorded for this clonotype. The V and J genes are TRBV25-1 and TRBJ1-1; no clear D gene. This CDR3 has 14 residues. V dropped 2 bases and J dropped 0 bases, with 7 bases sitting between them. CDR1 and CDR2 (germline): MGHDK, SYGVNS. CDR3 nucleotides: TGTGCCAGCAGTGAAGCTTGGGTGAACACTGAAGCTTTCTTT. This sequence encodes CASSEAWVNTEAFF.

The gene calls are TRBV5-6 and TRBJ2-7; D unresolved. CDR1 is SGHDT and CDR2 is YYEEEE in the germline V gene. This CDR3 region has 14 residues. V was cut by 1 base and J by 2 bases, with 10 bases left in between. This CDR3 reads CASSLRAVPYEQYF. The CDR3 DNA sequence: TGTGCCAGCAGCTTGCGTGCTGTCCCCTACGAGCAGTACTTC.

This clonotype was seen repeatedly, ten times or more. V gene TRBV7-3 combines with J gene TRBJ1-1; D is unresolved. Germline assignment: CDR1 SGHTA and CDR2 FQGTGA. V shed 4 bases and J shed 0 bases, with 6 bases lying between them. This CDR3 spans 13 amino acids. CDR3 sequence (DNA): TGTGCCAGCAGCTCGGCCGTGAACACTGAAGCTTTCTTT. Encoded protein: CASSSAVNTEAFF.

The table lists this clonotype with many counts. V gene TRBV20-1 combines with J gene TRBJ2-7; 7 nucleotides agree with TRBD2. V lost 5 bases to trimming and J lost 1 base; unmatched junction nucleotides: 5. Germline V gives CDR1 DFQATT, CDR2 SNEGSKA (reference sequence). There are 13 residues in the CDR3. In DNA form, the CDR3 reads TGCAGTGCTCGAAAGCGGGGATCCTACGAGCAGTACTTC. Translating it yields CSARKRGSYEQYF.

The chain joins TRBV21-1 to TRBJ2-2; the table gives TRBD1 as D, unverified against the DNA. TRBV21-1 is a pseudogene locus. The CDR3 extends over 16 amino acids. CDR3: CASSKGWTGNTGELFF. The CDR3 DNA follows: TGTGCCAGCAGCAAAGGTTGGACAGGGAACACCGGGGAGCTGTTTTTT.

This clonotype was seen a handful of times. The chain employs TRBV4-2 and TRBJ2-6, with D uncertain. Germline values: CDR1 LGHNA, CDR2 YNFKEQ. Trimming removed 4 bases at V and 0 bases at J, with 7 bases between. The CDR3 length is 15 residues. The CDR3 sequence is CASSPIGSGANVLTF. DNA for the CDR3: TGTGCCAGCAGCCCGATAGGCTCTGGGGCCAACGTCCTGACTTTC.

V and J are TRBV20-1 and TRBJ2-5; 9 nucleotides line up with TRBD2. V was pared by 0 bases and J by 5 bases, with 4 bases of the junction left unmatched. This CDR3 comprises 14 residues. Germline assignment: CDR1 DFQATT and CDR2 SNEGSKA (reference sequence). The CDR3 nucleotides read TGCAGTGCTAGAGAAGCGGGAGGTATCGAGACCCAGTACTTC. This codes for CSAREAGGIETQYF.

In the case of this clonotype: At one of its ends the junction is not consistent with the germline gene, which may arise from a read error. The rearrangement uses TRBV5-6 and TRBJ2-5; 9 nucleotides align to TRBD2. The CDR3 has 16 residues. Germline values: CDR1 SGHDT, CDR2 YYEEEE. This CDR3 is CASSFEAGGPVETQCF. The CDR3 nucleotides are TGTGCCAGCAGCTTCGAGGCGGGGGGGCCGGTAGAGACCCAGTGCTTC.

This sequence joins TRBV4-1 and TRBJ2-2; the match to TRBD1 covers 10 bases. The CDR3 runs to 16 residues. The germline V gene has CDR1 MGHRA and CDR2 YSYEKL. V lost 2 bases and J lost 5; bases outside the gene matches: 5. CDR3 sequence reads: CASSQRQGAGTGELFF. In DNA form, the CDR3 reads TGCGCCAGCAGCCAACGACAGGGGGCCGGAACCGGGGAGCTGTTTTTT.

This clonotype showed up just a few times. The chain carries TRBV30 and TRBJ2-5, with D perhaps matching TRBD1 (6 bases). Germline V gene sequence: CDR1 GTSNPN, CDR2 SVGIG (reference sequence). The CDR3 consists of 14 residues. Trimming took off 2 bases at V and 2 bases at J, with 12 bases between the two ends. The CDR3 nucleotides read TGTGCCTGGAGTTTGACAGGAGCGCAAGAGACCCAGTACTTC. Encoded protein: CAWSLTGAQETQYF. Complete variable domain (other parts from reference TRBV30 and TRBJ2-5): SQTIHQWPATLVQPVGSPLSLECTVEGTSNPNLYWYRQAAGRGLQLLFYSVGIGQISSEVPQNLSASRPQDRQFILSSKKLLLSDSGFYLCAWSLTGAQETQYFGPGTRLLVL.

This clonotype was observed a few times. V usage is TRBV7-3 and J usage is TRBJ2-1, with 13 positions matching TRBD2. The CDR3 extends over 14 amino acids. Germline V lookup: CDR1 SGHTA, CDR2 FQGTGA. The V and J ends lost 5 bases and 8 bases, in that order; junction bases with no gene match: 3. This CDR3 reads CASSPGTSGDEQFF. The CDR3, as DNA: TGTGCCAGCAGCCCCGGGACTAGCGGGGATGAGCAGTTCTTC.

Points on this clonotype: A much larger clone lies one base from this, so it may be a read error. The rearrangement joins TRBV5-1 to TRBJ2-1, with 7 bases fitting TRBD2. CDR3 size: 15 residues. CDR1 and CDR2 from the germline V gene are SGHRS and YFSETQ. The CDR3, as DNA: TGCGCCAGCAGCTTGGTTAGCGGGTCCTACAATAAGCAGTTCTTC. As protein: CASSLVSGSYNKQFF.

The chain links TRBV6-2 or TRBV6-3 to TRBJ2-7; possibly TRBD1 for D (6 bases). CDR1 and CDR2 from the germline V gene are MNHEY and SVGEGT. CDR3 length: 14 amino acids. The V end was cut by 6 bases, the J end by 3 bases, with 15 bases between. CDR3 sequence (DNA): TGTGCCAGCAGGGGTGACAGGTCCTTCTACGAGCAGTACTTC. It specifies CASRGDRSFYEQYF.

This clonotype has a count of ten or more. For the CDR3, the DNA is TGTGCCAGCAGCCAAGCCGGGACTAGCGGGATGGATACGCAGTATTTT. As protein: CASSQAGTSGMDTQYF. The chain uses TRBV4-2 and TRBJ2-3; TRBD2 agrees at 13 bases. V shed 1 base, J shed 6 bases, and the junction held 4 bases outside the gene matches. Germline V CDR1 and CDR2: LGHNA, YNFKEQ. The CDR3 is 16 residues long.

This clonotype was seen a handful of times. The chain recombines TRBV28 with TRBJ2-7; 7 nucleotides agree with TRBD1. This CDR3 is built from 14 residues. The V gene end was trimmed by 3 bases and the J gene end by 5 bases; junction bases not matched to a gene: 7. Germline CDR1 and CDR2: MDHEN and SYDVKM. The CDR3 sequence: CASSFETGSNEQYF. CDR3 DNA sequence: TGTGCCAGCAGTTTCGAGACAGGGTCGAACGAGCAGTACTTC.

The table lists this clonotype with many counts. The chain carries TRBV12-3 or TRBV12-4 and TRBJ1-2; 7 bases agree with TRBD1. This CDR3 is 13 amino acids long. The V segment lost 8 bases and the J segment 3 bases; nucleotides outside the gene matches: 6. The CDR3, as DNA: TGTGCCAGCGATGGAGGGACAGACTATGGCTACACCTTC. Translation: CASDGGTDYGYTF.

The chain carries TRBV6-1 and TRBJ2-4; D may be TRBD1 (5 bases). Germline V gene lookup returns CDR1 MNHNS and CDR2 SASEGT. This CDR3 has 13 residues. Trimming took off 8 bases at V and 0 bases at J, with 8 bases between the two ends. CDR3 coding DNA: TGTGCCAGCGACAGCTTAGCCAAAAACATTCAGTACTTC. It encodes CASDSLAKNIQYF.

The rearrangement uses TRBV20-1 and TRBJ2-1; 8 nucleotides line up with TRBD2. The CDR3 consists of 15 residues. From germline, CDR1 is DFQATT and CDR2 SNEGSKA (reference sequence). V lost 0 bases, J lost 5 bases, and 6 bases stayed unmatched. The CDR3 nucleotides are TGCAGTGCTAGAGAAAGCGGGAGAGTCCACAATGAGCAGTTCTTC. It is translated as CSARESGRVHNEQFF.

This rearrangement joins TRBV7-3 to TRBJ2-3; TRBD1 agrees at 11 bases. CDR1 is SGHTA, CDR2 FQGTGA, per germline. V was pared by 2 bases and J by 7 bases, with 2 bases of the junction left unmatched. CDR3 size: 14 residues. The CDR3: CASSLGQGAYTQYF. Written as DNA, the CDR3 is TGTGCCAGCAGCTTAGGACAGGGGGCGTATACGCAGTATTTT.

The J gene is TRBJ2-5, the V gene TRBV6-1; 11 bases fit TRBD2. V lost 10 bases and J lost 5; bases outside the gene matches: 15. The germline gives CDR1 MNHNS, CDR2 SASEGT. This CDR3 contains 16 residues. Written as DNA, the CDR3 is TGTGCCACGGCGGCCCTTAGCGGGGGGGCCGGGGAGACCCAGTACTTC. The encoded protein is CATAALSGGAGETQYF.

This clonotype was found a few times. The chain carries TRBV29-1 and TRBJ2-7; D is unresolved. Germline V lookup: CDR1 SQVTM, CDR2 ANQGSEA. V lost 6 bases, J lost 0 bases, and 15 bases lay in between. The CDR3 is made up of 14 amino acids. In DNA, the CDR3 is TGCAGCGTCCGATTTCCCTTAAGCTCCTACGAGCAGTACTTC. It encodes CSVRFPLSSYEQYF.

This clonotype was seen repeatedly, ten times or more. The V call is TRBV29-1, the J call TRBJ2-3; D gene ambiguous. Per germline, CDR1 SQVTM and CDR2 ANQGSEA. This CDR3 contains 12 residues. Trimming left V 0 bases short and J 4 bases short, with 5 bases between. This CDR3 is CSVEDFPDTQYF. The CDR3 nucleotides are TGCAGCGTTGAAGATTTTCCAGATACGCAGTATTTT.

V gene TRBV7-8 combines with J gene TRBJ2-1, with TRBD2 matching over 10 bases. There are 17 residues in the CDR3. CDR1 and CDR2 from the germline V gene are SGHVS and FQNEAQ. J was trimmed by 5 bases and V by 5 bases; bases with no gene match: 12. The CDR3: CASSQQRGGIMNNEQFF. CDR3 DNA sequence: TGTGCCAGCAGCCAGCAGCGGGGGGGAATAATGAACAATGAGCAGTTCTTC.

The DNA of the CDR3 is TGCGCCAGCAGTGAGTCACAGGGTATATACGAGCAGTACTTC. Its translation: CASSESQGIYEQYF. The V gene is TRBV10-2, the J gene TRBJ2-7; TRBD1 is a possible D gene (6 bases). The V and J ends lost 0 bases and 4 bases respectively, with 10 bases between them. The CDR3 covers 14 residues. Germline CDR1 WSHSY, CDR2 SAAADI.

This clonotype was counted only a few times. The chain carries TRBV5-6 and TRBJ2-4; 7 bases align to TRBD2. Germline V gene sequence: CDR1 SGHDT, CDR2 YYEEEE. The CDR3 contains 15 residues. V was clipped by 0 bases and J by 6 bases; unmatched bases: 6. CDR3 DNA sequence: TGTGCCAGCAGCTTGGATACGTCTAGCGGAAACATTCAGTACTTC. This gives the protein CASSLDTSSGNIQYF.